Listed here is a single T cell receptor (delta chain). Its antigen remains unknown. The TCRdb protein, from a much larger clone, departs from this DNA's translation at residue 13, likely by read error; the protein shown derives from the DNA. TCRdb processed the RT-PCR reads again with the CATT caller. The table includes hundreds of delta-chain clones, 53% detected once. This sample is drawn from a study of gammadelta T cells in human blood. This CDR3 spans 19 amino acids. Looked up from germline, CDR1 is GEAIGNYY and CDR2 is EKD. Study-level points and caveats: Polyclonal expansion of innate γδ T cells after birth appeared microbially driven.

The sequenced sample consisted of Vgamma9Vdelta2 gamma-delta T cells from infant blood. The rearrangement uses TRDV2 and TRDJ3, with 13 bases identical to TRDD3. The receptor's source is a human donor. The DNA for the CDR3 is TGTGCCTGTGACACCGTACTGGGGGATACGAGCTGGGTCACCCGACAGATGTTTTTC. It encodes CACDTVLGDTSWVTRQMFF.